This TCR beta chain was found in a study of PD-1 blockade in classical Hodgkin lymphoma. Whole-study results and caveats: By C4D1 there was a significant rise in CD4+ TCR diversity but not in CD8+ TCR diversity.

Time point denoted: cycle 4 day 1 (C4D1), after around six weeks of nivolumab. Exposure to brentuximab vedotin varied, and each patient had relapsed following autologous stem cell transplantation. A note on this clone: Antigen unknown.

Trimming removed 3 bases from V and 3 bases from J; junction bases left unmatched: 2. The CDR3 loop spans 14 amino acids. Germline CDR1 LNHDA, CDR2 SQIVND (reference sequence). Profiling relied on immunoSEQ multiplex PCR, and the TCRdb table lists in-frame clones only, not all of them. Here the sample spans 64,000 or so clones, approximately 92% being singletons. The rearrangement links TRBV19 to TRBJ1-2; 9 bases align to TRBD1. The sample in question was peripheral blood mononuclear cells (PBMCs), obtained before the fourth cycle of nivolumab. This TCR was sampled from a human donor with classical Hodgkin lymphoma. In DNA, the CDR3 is TGTGCCAGTAGTATTACAGGGGGCGACTATGGCTACACCTTC. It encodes CASSITGGDYGYTF.